Listed here are 27 T cell receptor beta chains from one sample, sequenced in a study of T cells in narcolepsy (dated by TCRdb to the late 2010s). Library creation used the immunoSEQ multiplex PCR assay. The table was pulled from immuneACCESS by TCRdb, which kept in-frame rearrangements only. Such tables lose some clones; where checked, under half of the loss comes from unresolved V genes, and the rest has no known cause. This sample lists around 34,000 clones; under 85% were detected once. Approximately 3.8% of the sample is held by the ten biggest clonotypes. Sequencing was performed on memory (CD45RA-) CD4+ T cells from blood. The sample's cell subset or site, from its label and the paper: memory T cells sorted ex vivo from peripheral blood. These TCRs come from a human donor in good health.

V and J are TRBV7-2 and TRBJ2-7; D gene ambiguous. The CDR3 covers 13 residues. Trimming cost V 5 bases and J 2 bases, with 10 bases left between them. Per the germline V gene, CDR1 is SGHTA and CDR2 is FQGNSA. The CDR3 DNA reads as TGTGCCAGCAGCCCACAGTTACCCTACGAGCAGTACTTC. Translated: CASSPQLPYEQYF. The full variable domain, with the rest looked up from reference TRBV7-2 and TRBJ2-7, is GAGVSQSPSNKVTEKGKDVELRCDPISGHTALYWYRQSLGQGLEFLIYFQGNSAPDKSGLPSDRFSAERTGGSVSTLTIQRTQQEDSAVYLCASSPQLPYEQYFGPGTRLTVT.

The chain employs TRBV4-3 and TRBJ2-3; D is unclear. Germline assignment: CDR1 LGHNA and CDR2 YSLEER. The length of the CDR3 is 14 residues. V gave up 2 bases and J gave up 0 bases, with 6 bases separating them. The DNA for the CDR3 is TGCGCCAGCAGCCAATGGAGAAGCACAGATACGCAGTATTTT. Amino acid sequence: CASSQWRSTDTQYF.

Only a few counts were recorded for this clone. The rearrangement uses TRBV7-2 and TRBJ2-7; D is uncertain. V gave up 1 base and J gave up 5 bases, with 6 bases separating them. The CDR3 extends over 12 amino acids. Per germline, CDR1 SGHTA and CDR2 FQGNSA. The CDR3 protein is CASSLGVHEQYF. DNA of the CDR3: TGTGCCAGCAGCTTAGGGGTCCACGAGCAGTACTTC.

The V gene is TRBV4-1, the J gene TRBJ1-2, with D possibly matching TRBD1 (6 bases). From germline, CDR1 is MGHRA and CDR2 YSYEKL. There are 15 residues in the CDR3. Deletions cut 0 bases from V and 3 bases from J, with 11 bases between. CDR3 sequence reads: CASSQDWGHDYGYTF. DNA for the CDR3: TGCGCCAGCAGCCAAGACTGGGGGCACGACTATGGCTACACCTTC.

V usage is TRBV5-1 and J usage is TRBJ2-3, with 9 bases that match TRBD1. This CDR3 spans 16 amino acids. Germline CDR1 is SGHRS and CDR2 is YFSETQ. V lost 0 bases and J lost 1; bases outside the gene matches: 3. CDR3 nucleotides: TGCGCCAGCAGCTTGGGGACAGGGGCCCGCACAGATACGCAGTATTTT. It is translated as CASSLGTGARTDTQYF. Full variable domain (remainder filled in from reference TRBV5-1 and TRBJ2-3): KAGVTQTPRYLIKTRGQQVTLSCSPISGHRSVSWYQQTPGQGLQFLFEYFSETQRNKGNFPGRFSGRQFSNSRSEMNVSTLELGDSALYLCASSLGTGARTDTQYFGPGTRLTVL.

This clone was detected once. The chain recombines TRBV5-1 with TRBJ1-1; 10 bases are a match to TRBD1. Germline V gives CDR1 SGHRS, CDR2 YFSETQ. V was pared by 0 bases and J by 11 bases, with 10 bases of the junction left unmatched. The CDR3 consists of 15 residues. This CDR3 reads CASSLELGQGIMAFF. CDR3 sequence (DNA): TGCGCCAGCAGCTTGGAGTTGGGACAGGGGATTATGGCTTTCTTT.

The chain links TRBV2 to TRBJ2-7, with 13 bases matching TRBD2. Unmatched junction bases numbered 15, after V lost 7 bases and J lost 3 bases. This CDR3 has 18 amino acids. Looked up from germline, CDR1 is SNHLY and CDR2 is FYNNEI. The CDR3 region has the DNA TGTGCCAGCAAAGTGAGCGGGGGTTGGACTAGCGGGAGCTACGAGCAGTACTTC. Translated, it gives CASKVSGGWTSGSYEQYF.

This chain connects TRBV9 to TRBJ2-6, with D possibly matching TRBD1 (5 bases). With 0 bases removed from V and 2 bases from J, the gap between germline ends came to 9 bases. This CDR3 spans 16 amino acids. The germline gives CDR1 SGDLS, CDR2 YYNGEE. The CDR3 loop is CASSVGGRAGANVLTF. The CDR3 DNA reads TGTGCCAGCAGCGTAGGGGGCAGGGCTGGGGCCAACGTCCTGACTTTC. Full variable domain (remainder filled in from reference TRBV9 and TRBJ2-6): DSGVTQTPKHLITATGQRVTLRCSPRSGDLSVYWYQQSLDQGLQFLIQYYNGEERAKGNILERFSAQQFPDLHSELNLSSLELGDSALYFCASSVGGRAGANVLTFGAGSRLTVL.

V and J are TRBV6-6 and TRBJ1-2; D gene uncertain. CDR3 size: 13 residues. Per germline, CDR1 MNHNY and CDR2 SVGAGI (reference sequence). V lost 2 bases, J lost 7 bases, and 11 bases lay in between. CDR3 nucleotide sequence: TGTGCCAGCAGTTACGGCAGTACCGGTGGCTACACCTTC. Protein product: CASSYGSTGGYTF.

This clone showed up just once. The rearrangement links TRBV6-5 to TRBJ2-3; D is unclear. The ends were cut back, 5 bases at V and 2 bases at J, with 14 bases in the middle. CDR1 is MNHEY, CDR2 SVGAGI, per germline. The length of the CDR3 is 15 residues. Here the CDR3 DNA reads TGTGCCAGCAGTAAGCTGGACGGAGTCACAGATACGCAGTATTTT. It yields the protein CASSKLDGVTDTQYF.

The sample holds one count of this clone. The sample has other DNA sequences that encode this CDR3 too. The rearrangement links TRBV6-5 to TRBJ2-3, with D hard to call. V shed 6 bases and J shed 1 base, with 8 bases lying between them. Germline lookup yields CDR1 MNHEY and CDR2 SVGAGI. This CDR3 has 13 residues. This CDR3 is CASSPGGTDTQYF. The DNA of the CDR3 is TGTGCCAGCAGCCCTGGGGGCACAGATACGCAGTATTTT.

On this clone itself: Other DNA sequences of this sample code for an identical CDR3. The chain couples TRBV11-3 to TRBJ2-3, with unresolved D. This CDR3 has 13 amino acids. V lost 2 bases and J lost 2, with 5 bases in between. Germline CDR1 and CDR2: SGHNT and YENEEA. CDR3 bases: TGTGCCAGCAGCTTAAGGGTCACAGATACGCAGTATTTT. It translates to CASSLRVTDTQYF.

This clone occurred once. The gene calls are TRBV5-4 and TRBJ1-5; D is perhaps TRBD1 (6 bases). Germline CDR1 SGHNT, CDR2 YYREEE (reference sequence). Trimming removed 1 base at V and 6 bases at J, with 11 bases between. The CDR3 loop spans 14 amino acids. CDR3 sequence (DNA): TGTGCCAGCAGCTTGTACGGGGGCGGTCAGCCCCAGCATTTT. This codes for CASSLYGGGQPQHF.

Within the sample, this clone is medium-sized. The chain couples TRBV7-8 to TRBJ2-7; D might be TRBD2 (5 bases). The CDR3 sequence is 14 residues long. Germline values: CDR1 SGHVS, CDR2 FQNEAQ. V dropped 7 bases and J dropped 6 bases, with 19 bases sitting between them. CDR3 nucleotides: TGTGCCAGCAAGAGGGTACCGGAGCTTACCGAGCAGTACTTC. It translates to CASKRVPELTEQYF.

The V and J genes are TRBV11-3 and TRBJ2-7, with TRBD1 matching over 9 bases. V lost 3 bases, J lost 3 bases, and 6 bases stayed unmatched. The CDR3 has 15 amino acids. Germline V gene sequence: CDR1 SGHNT, CDR2 YENEEA. For the CDR3, the DNA is TGTGCCAGCAGCTTGGGGACAGGGCTAGGCTACGAGCAGTACTTC. It codes for CASSLGTGLGYEQYF. The whole variable domain, filled in from reference TRBV11-3 and TRBJ2-7, reads EAGVVQSPRYKIIEKKQPVAFWCNPISGHNTLYWYLQNLGQGPELLIRYENEEAVDDSQLPKDRFSAERLKGVDSTLKIQPAELGDSAVYLCASSLGTGLGYEQYFGPGTRLTVT.

V usage is TRBV10-3 and J usage is TRBJ2-1, with 10 bases matching TRBD2. Per germline, CDR1 ENHRY and CDR2 SYGVKD. The junction had 5 bases not matched to a gene; V was cut back by 4 bases and J by 2 bases. This CDR3 spans 16 amino acids. CDR3 sequence: CAISGLLAGAYNEQFF. DNA of the CDR3: TGTGCCATCAGTGGCCTCCTAGCGGGAGCCTACAATGAGCAGTTCTTC.

This clone showed up just once. This chain uses TRBV7-9 with TRBJ1-2, with 8 bases aligning to TRBD1. CDR1 and CDR2 (germline): SEHNR, FQNEAQ (reference sequence). The CDR3 extends over 14 amino acids. With 5 bases clipped from V and 6 bases from J, the junction kept 8 bases outside the gene matches. DNA of the CDR3: TGTGCCAGCAGCCTCGGGACAGGACGAGATGGCTACACCTTC. This codes for CASSLGTGRDGYTF.

CDR3 DNA: TGTGCCAGCAGCTTACAGGGGGCAGATTCAGATACGCAGTATTTT. Amino acids: CASSLQGADSDTQYF. The rearrangement links TRBV7-3 to TRBJ2-3; 8 bases are a match to TRBD1. The CDR3 extends over 15 amino acids. V was clipped by 2 bases and J by 4 bases; unmatched bases: 5. Germline V gives CDR1 SGHTA, CDR2 FQGTGA.

This clone was seen only once. The rearrangement joins TRBV18 to TRBJ2-2; D uncertain. The germline V gene encodes CDR1 KGHSH and CDR2 LQKENI. V dropped 6 bases and J dropped 4 bases, with 15 bases sitting between them. CDR3 length: 15 residues. The DNA of the CDR3 is TGTGCCAGCTCGGACCTGGGTGCCTTCACCGGGGAGCTGTTTTTT. Protein sequence: CASSDLGAFTGELFF. The complete variable domain, with remaining parts taken from reference TRBV18 and TRBJ2-2, reads NAGVMQNPRHLVRRRGQEARLRCSPMKGHSHVYWYRQLPEEGLKFMVYLQKENIIDESGMPKERFSAEFPKEGPSILRIQQVVRGDSAAYFCASSDLGAFTGELFFGEGSRLTVL.

There are a few counts of this clone. This chain connects TRBV2 to TRBJ2-2; 13 positions agree with TRBD2. The CDR3 loop spans 17 amino acids. Germline V gives CDR1 SNHLY, CDR2 FYNNEI. Trimming cost V 7 bases and J 3 bases; bases outside gene matches: 8. DNA of the CDR3: TGTGCCAGCAAGAGACTAGCGGGAGGCGGGGACACCGGGGAGCTGTTTTTT. The encoded protein is CASKRLAGGGDTGELFF.

The rearrangement joins TRBV4-1 to TRBJ1-5; D is unresolved. The CDR3 runs to 16 residues. Trimming cost V 0 bases and J 1 base, with 10 bases left between them. The germline CDR1 and CDR2 sequences are MGHRA and YSYEKL. The CDR3 DNA sequence: TGCGCCAGCAGCCAAGATGAGGGTAGCAGCAATCAGCCCCAGCATTTT. As protein: CASSQDEGSSNQPQHF.

The chain couples TRBV5-1 to TRBJ1-2; TRBD1 is a possible D gene (5 bases). The CDR3 loop spans 14 amino acids. The germline V and J ends were trimmed by 4 bases and 5 bases, with 15 bases remaining between them. From germline, CDR1 is SGHRS and CDR2 YFSETQ. CDR3 in amino acids: CASSPMMTEYGYTF. DNA of the CDR3: TGCGCCAGCAGCCCGATGATGACAGAGTATGGCTACACCTTC.

The chain is built from TRBV5-6 and TRBJ2-7; tentative D call: TRBD2 (5 bases). Germline assignment: CDR1 SGHDT and CDR2 YYEEEE. The CDR3 consists of 14 residues. V shed 4 bases and J shed 7 bases, with 18 bases lying between them. The CDR3 DNA follows: TGTGCCAGCAGCCTTGGCCCCAGAGGGCAAGAGCAGTACTTC. Its translation is CASSLGPRGQEQYF.

The chain combines TRBV5-1 with TRBJ1-1, with 7 nucleotides matching TRBD1. This CDR3 region has 15 residues. V lost 3 bases, J lost 0 bases, and 5 bases stayed unmatched. From germline, CDR1 is SGHRS and CDR2 YFSETQ. The CDR3 here is CASSSETGLNTEAFF. The CDR3 region has the DNA TGCGCCAGCAGCTCAGAGACAGGGCTGAACACTGAAGCTTTCTTT.

This clone came up a few times. This same CDR3 is encoded by further DNA sequences in the sample. The V call is TRBV7-9, the J call TRBJ1-5; 7 bases map to TRBD1. The CDR3 has 13 residues. V dropped 5 bases and J dropped 7; count of bases not matched to a gene: 5. Germline CDR1 reads SEHNR; CDR2 reads FQNEAQ (reference sequence). The CDR3 protein is CASSQNRGQPQHF. The CDR3 nucleotides read TGTGCCAGCAGCCAGAACAGGGGCCAGCCCCAGCATTTT.

This clone was recorded only once. The chain uses TRBV14 and TRBJ2-7; the D gene is possibly TRBD1 (5 bases). Germline loops: CDR1 SGHDN, CDR2 FVKESK. Trimming left V 2 bases short and J 3 bases short, with 17 bases between. The length of the CDR3 is 16 residues. The CDR3 protein is CASSQSGKVLGYEQYF. DNA of the CDR3: TGTGCCAGCAGCCAATCAGGGAAGGTATTGGGCTACGAGCAGTACTTC.

The chain joins TRBV30 to TRBJ2-1; D is perhaps TRBD2 (5 bases). The V end was cut by 1 base, the J end by 0 bases, with 10 bases between. Germline lookup yields CDR1 GTSNPN and CDR2 SVGIG (reference sequence). The CDR3 has 15 residues. CDR3 bases: TGTGCCTGGAGTGGCGGGCGTTTCTCCTACAATGAGCAGTTCTTC. It is translated as CAWSGGRFSYNEQFF.